The clone carrying this T cell receptor (beta chain) has at least ten counts. As yet, its antigen is unknown. TCRdb recomputed calls from the 5' RACE reads with MiXCR, one row per CDR3 protein. The table has roughly 48,000 distinct CDR3 sequences, approximately 5.7% seen once. Time point here: sample taken at primary tumor resection. This record comes from a study of spatial heterogeneity in lung cancer. Study at large: Consistently, beta-chain sequences turned up in larger numbers than alpha-chain sequences did. The study, taken as a whole, reports: Ubiquitous expanded tumor TCRs were seen in blood more at resection than at follow-up.

Germline loops: CDR1 SEHNR, CDR2 FQNEAQ (reference sequence). J lost 6 bases, V lost 1 base, and 0 bases had no gene match. This CDR3 region has 13 residues. The sequenced sample was PBMCs, obtained at surgery. The V call is TRBV7-9, the J call TRBJ2-1; TRBD2 matches 7 bases. The origin of this receptor is a male donor with early-stage non-small cell lung cancer. CDR3 protein: CASSLGEGNEQFF. CDR3 bases: TGTGCCAGCAGCTTAGGGGAGGGCAATGAGCAGTTCTTC.